The clone carrying this TCR beta chain was picked up a small number of times. Germline V lookup: CDR1 DFQATT, CDR2 SNEGSKA (reference sequence). Trimming at V came to 0 bases and at J to 2 bases, leaving 10 bases not matched to a gene. The CDR3 extends over 18 amino acids. The source of the sample is a study of identical twins. TCRdb reprocessed the 5' RACE reads with MiXCR, giving one entry per CDR3 protein. Of 470,000 or so distinct CDR3 sequences listed, 24% are singletons. These data were likewise used in another study, on T cells expressing NK-cell markers. That publication notes: Repertoire data for TCR beta were derived from sorted T cells (CD3+CD56+NKG2C+, CD3+CD56+NKG2C- and CD3+CD56-NKG2C+).

The sequence derives from a woman aged 18-29 years in good health. V gene TRBV20-1 combines with J gene TRBJ2-1, with 10 bases that match TRBD1. The sample was CD4+ T cells sorted from blood. Here the CDR3 reads CSARDIGLDRGTYNEQFF. Here the CDR3 DNA reads TGCAGTGCTAGAGATATTGGGCTGGACAGGGGGACCTACAATGAGCAGTTCTTC.